A selection of T cell receptor beta chains follows, all from one sample in a study of vaccination and CD4 T cells after COVID-19. Their target antigens are unknown. Each CDR3 protein gets one entry after TCRdb re-called the PCR reads with MiXCR. The sample comprises 9,000 to 15,000 distinct CDR3 sequences, around 60% of which are singletons, and over 12% rests with the top ten. Sequencing was done on a sample of CD4+ T cells from blood, cultured in vitro. These receptors all come from a human donor who had recovered from COVID-19. Each CDR3 is given with its conserved first and last residue. The D gene is left open where the match is weak. The size entry is marked missing in some rows and otherwise reads once, few, many or a size class.

abundance	d_gene	v_gene	j_gene	CDR3aa	CDR3nt
few	NA	TRBV7-2	TRBJ1-6	CASSLGQADNSPLHF	TGTGCCAGCAGCTTAGGGCAGGCAGATAATTCACCCCTCCACTTT
NA	NA	TRBV20-1	TRBJ2-1	CSPSLSDEQFF	TGCAGTCCCTCCCTGAGCGATGAGCAGTTCTTC
NA	NA	TRBV5-4	TRBJ2-3	CASSARGAGGADTQYF	TGTGCCAGCAGCGCCCGCGGGGCGGGTGGAGCAGATACGCAGTATTTT
few	TRBD1	TRBV24-1	TRBJ1-4	CATSDAGGAREKLFF	TGTGCCACCAGTGACGCAGGGGGCGCGCGTGAAAAACTGTTTTTT
NA	TRBD2	TRBV20-1	TRBJ2-7	CSADGLAGDYEQYF	TGCAGTGCCGATGGACTAGCGGGAGACTACGAGCAGTACTTC
NA	TRBD2	TRBV15	TRBJ2-2	CATSHTSAGELFF	TGTGCCACCAGTCACACTAGCGCCGGGGAGCTGTTTTTT
NA	NA	TRBV5-1	TRBJ2-5	CASSLEVGAQETQYF	TGCGCCAGCAGCTTGGAGGTAGGGGCCCAAGAGACCCAGTACTTC
NA	NA	TRBV20-1	TRBJ1-5	CSARDSQNQPQHF	TGCAGTGCTAGGGACAGTCAAAATCAGCCCCAGCATTTT
few	NA	TRBV20-1	TRBJ2-7	CSARDYKGLSSYEQYF	TGCAGTGCTAGAGATTATAAGGGGTTGTCTTCCTACGAGCAGTACTTC
NA	TRBD1	TRBV20-1	TRBJ1-1	CSARAYRGLVDTEAFF	TGCAGTGCTAGAGCTTACAGGGGGCTGGTGGACACTGAAGCTTTCTTT
NA	TRBD1	TRBV7-2	TRBJ1-2	CASSSAGGPWGYTF	TGTGCCAGCAGCTCCGCAGGGGGCCCATGGGGCTACACCTTC
once	TRBD1	TRBV7-2	TRBJ2-2	CASSRDRVNTGELFF	TGTGCCAGCAGTCGCGACAGGGTGAACACCGGGGAGCTGTTTTTT
NA	NA	TRBV7-9	TRBJ1-1	CASSLWGLLNTEAFF	TGTGCCAGCAGCTTGTGGGGACTTCTGAACACTGAAGCTTTCTTT
NA	TRBD2	TRBV20-1	TRBJ2-7	CSARATLLAPYSYEQYF	TGCAGTGCTAGAGCCACACTACTAGCGCCATACTCCTACGAGCAGTACTTC
NA	NA	TRBV25-1	TRBJ2-5	CASSDGVLNQETQYF	TGTGCCAGCAGTGACGGGGTGTTAAACCAAGAGACCCAGTACTTC
few	NA	TRBV30	TRBJ1-5	CAWNSGLANQPQHF	TGTGCCTGGAATTCTGGCCTCGCAAATCAGCCCCAGCATTTT
few	TRBD2	TRBV30	TRBJ2-7	CAWSVRTSGRAESYEQYF	TGTGCCTGGAGTGTACGAACTAGCGGGAGGGCTGAGTCCTACGAGCAGTACTTC
medium-sized	NA	TRBV28	TRBJ1-4	CASSRGEKLFF	TGTGCCAGCAGCCGTGGGGAAAAACTGTTTTTT
NA	NA	TRBV6-1	TRBJ2-2	CASSPMGTNTGELFF	TGTGCCAGCTCCCCTATGGGGACGAACACCGGGGAGCTGTTTTTT
NA	TRBD2	TRBV6-2/TRBV6-3	TRBJ2-5	CASSRPGLAVQETQYF	TGTGCCAGCAGTAGACCGGGACTAGCGGTACAAGAGACCCAGTACTTC
NA	NA	TRBV10-3	TRBJ1-2	CATTPGAANYGYTF	TGTGCCACAACCCCAGGGGCCGCGAACTATGGCTACACCTTC
NA	TRBD1	TRBV28	TRBJ2-7	CASSLFWTGSNGQYF	TGTGCCAGCAGTTTATTCTGGACAGGGTCCAACGGGCAGTACTTC
few	NA	TRBV19	TRBJ1-5	CASSIWGRGSNQPQHF	TGTGCCAGTAGTATATGGGGCAGGGGAAGCAATCAGCCCCAGCATTTT
NA	NA	TRBV2	TRBJ2-5	CASNGLQETQYF	TGTGCCAGCAACGGCCTACAAGAGACCCAGTACTTC
NA	NA	TRBV15	TRBJ2-2	CATSRTAGELFF	TGTGCCACCAGCAGGACTGCCGGGGAGCTGTTTTTT
NA	TRBD1	TRBV28	TRBJ2-5	CASRTDRRDRHVETQYF	TGTGCCAGCAGAACCGACCGCCGGGACAGGCACGTAGAGACCCAGTACTTC
few	NA	TRBV29-1	TRBJ1-2	CSVEEASYTF	TGCAGCGTTGAAGAGGCCAGCTACACCTTC
NA	TRBD1	TRBV6-1	TRBJ2-7	CASSDGTGKEQYF	TGTGCCAGCAGTGATGGGACAGGGAAGGAGCAGTACTTC
NA	TRBD2	TRBV20-1	TRBJ2-1	CSAPTSGYNEQFF	TGCAGTGCCCCGACTAGCGGCTACAATGAGCAGTTCTTC
few	TRBD1	TRBV15	TRBJ2-7	CATSRDRTGADEQYF	TGTGCCACCAGCAGAGACCGGACAGGGGCAGACGAGCAGTACTTC
NA	NA	TRBV11-2	TRBJ2-2	CASSPEVGTGELFF	TGTGCCAGCAGCCCGGAGGTCGGCACCGGGGAGCTGTTTTTT
NA	TRBD1	TRBV19	TRBJ1-6	CASSSTGTRGYNSPLHF	TGTGCCAGTAGTTCAACGGGCACCAGGGGGTATAATTCACCCCTCCACTTT
NA	TRBD1	TRBV27	TRBJ2-7	CASSSYGTGFSYEQYF	TGTGCCAGCAGTTCCTACGGGACAGGGTTCTCCTACGAGCAGTACTTC
few	TRBD2	TRBV28	TRBJ2-2	CASITSGLTNTGELFF	TGTGCCAGCATCACTAGCGGGCTAACGAACACCGGGGAGCTGTTTTTT
NA	NA	TRBV2	TRBJ2-3	CASSDLGASTDTQYF	TGTGCCAGCAGTGACCTTGGGGCTAGCACAGATACGCAGTATTTT
few	NA	TRBV7-9	TRBJ1-1	CASSRRETEAFF	TGTGCCAGCAGCCGCAGGGAGACTGAAGCTTTCTTT
NA	NA	TRBV6-2/TRBV6-3	TRBJ1-2	CASSHGGTTGDYYGYTF	TGTGCCAGCAGCCACGGGGGAACGACGGGGGACTACTATGGCTACACCTTC
NA	NA	TRBV20-1	TRBJ1-2	CSAIIKRSSYGYTF	TGCAGTGCTATCATCAAGAGGAGTTCCTATGGCTACACCTTC
NA	NA	TRBV2	TRBJ2-5	CASSESRSQETQYF	TGTGCCAGCAGTGAAAGCCGGAGCCAAGAGACCCAGTACTTC
NA	TRBD1	TRBV9	TRBJ1-6	CASSKSGQGVYSPLHF	TGTGCCAGCAGCAAAAGCGGACAGGGGGTGTATTCACCCCTCCACTTT
few	TRBD1	TRBV27	TRBJ1-5	CASSLSGGTALNQPQHF	TGTGCCAGCAGTTTATCCGGAGGGACAGCACTAAATCAGCCCCAGCATTTT
NA	TRBD1	TRBV20-1	TRBJ2-4	CSARDQGQGLNIQYF	TGCAGTGCTAGAGATCAGGGACAGGGTTTAAACATTCAGTACTTC
NA	NA	TRBV24-1	TRBJ2-1	CATQNVPGRQDSNEQFF	TGTGCCACCCAGAACGTGCCGGGGCGGCAGGACTCCAATGAGCAGTTCTTC
NA	NA	TRBV6-1	TRBJ1-2	CASSLDRLGGYTF	TGTGCCAGCAGCCTGGACCGTTTGGGTGGCTACACCTTC
few	NA	TRBV6-1	TRBJ1-2	CASSRDNQNGYTF	TGTGCCAGCAGCCGGGACAATCAGAATGGCTACACCTTC
once	TRBD2	TRBV11-2	TRBJ2-1	CASSFSGIGANEQFF	TGTGCCAGCAGCTTTAGCGGGATAGGTGCCAATGAGCAGTTCTTC
NA	NA	TRBV7-2	TRBJ1-5	CASSLDGDLDQPQHF	TGTGCCAGCAGCCTAGATGGGGACCTGGATCAGCCCCAGCATTTT
NA	TRBD2	TRBV20-1	TRBJ2-7	CSARSHDLAGEYEQYF	TGCAGTGCTAGATCCCACGACCTAGCGGGAGAATACGAGCAGTACTTC
NA	TRBD2	TRBV6-4	TRBJ2-1	CASSDSGGRASNEQFF	TGTGCCAGCAGTGACTCGGGCGGGAGGGCCTCTAATGAGCAGTTCTTC
few	NA	TRBV6-5	TRBJ1-1	CASSLPNTEAFF	TGTGCCAGCAGTTTGCCGAACACTGAAGCTTTCTTT
few	TRBD2	TRBV20-1	TRBJ2-3	CSVENSGKTDTQYF	TGCAGTGTGGAGAATAGCGGGAAGACAGATACGCAGTATTTT
NA	TRBD1	TRBV5-1	TRBJ2-3	CASSLDRGDTQYF	TGCGCCAGCAGCTTGGACAGGGGGGATACGCAGTATTTT
NA	TRBD2	TRBV20-1	TRBJ2-1	CSALGLAGRPYNEQFF	TGCAGTGCCCTTGGACTAGCGGGCCGGCCCTACAATGAGCAGTTCTTC